The clone carrying this T cell receptor (beta chain) was counted only a few times. The target antigen is unknown. These data belong to a study of cytomegalovirus exposure and HLA in healthy donors. CDR1 is MNHNS and CDR2 is SASEGT in the germline V gene. With 6 bases removed from V and 9 bases from J, the gap between germline ends came to 21 bases. This CDR3 is built from 15 residues. Study findings and constraints: Per published accounts, TCR beta sequences correctly predicted the HLA-A and HLA-B alleles of most subjects. Association of 16,951 TCR beta sequences with HLA alleles was found at 0.05 false discovery rate in a later analysis.

Primers included in the PCR were 60 Vbeta and 13 Jbeta primers. TCRdb keeps only in-frame clones here, not all; method: immunoSEQ multiplex PCR. The sample holds about 200,000 clones, roughly 68% seen once. V and J are TRBV6-1 and TRBJ2-4; maybe TRBD1 (6 bases). The sequenced sample was PBMCs. The source of this sequence is a man in his forties or fifties in good health and CMV-seropositive. CDR3 nucleotides: TGTGCCAGCAGCGGAAAAGGGGGTAAAGGGGCCATTCAGTACTTC. Translating gives CASSGKGGKGAIQYF.